The T cell receptor (beta chain) under discussion was sequenced for a study of T cells in tumors after PD-1 blockade. At the level of the study: Mean per blood sample: 113,528 templates (about 24,000-257,772), 36,536 unique clonotypes.

Measured with immunoSEQ multiplex PCR; TCRdb has only the in-frame clones, and not every one. The sample yields roughly 60,000 clones, around 80% seen once. The source is a human donor with basal cell carcinoma. This specimen consisted of PBMCs, obtained before anti-PD-1 treatment.

CDR3 sequence reads: CASSIPIGRLNTEAFF. CDR3 coding DNA: TGTGCCAGTAGTATCCCGATAGGACGGTTAAACACTGAAGCTTTCTTT. The chain joins TRBV19 to TRBJ1-1; unclear D gene. The CDR3 extends over 16 amino acids. V was shortened by 3 bases and J by 2 bases, with 16 bases between the two germline ends. Germline V gene sequence: CDR1 LNHDA, CDR2 SQIVND (reference sequence).